Given below is one T cell receptor (beta chain) in context. Its antigen is undetermined. Germline V lookup: CDR1 DFQATT, CDR2 SNEGSKA (reference sequence). V lost 3 bases and J lost 4, with 15 bases in between. This CDR3 region has 14 residues. Using its own MiXCR run on the reads, TCRdb lists one record per CDR3 protein. In the table there are 290,000 or so distinct CDR3 sequences, around 25% of which are singletons. The source of the sample is a study of T cell repertoires in cytomegalovirus infection. In the study overall: Public TCR beta signature analysis indicated the presence of both CMV infection and matching HLA type. The study, taken as a whole, reports: Individuals carrying CMV plus the relevant HLA were identified by cumulative frequency of public TCR beta families. CMV-specific TCR beta clonotypes restricted by HLA-C were the ones dominating the ex vivo response.

The chain has TRBV20-1 and TRBJ1-1, with D uncertain. The material sequenced was PBMCs. The TCR originated in a human donor in good health (CMV status not recorded). Some clones in this sample may be carry-over from other donors' samples. In nucleotides, the CDR3 is TGCAGTGCTAGGTTGGTAGGGCTGGGCACTGAAGCTTTCTTT. Amino acids: CSARLVGLGTEAFF.